These 28 T cell receptor beta chains share one sample of origin, sequenced in a study of OX40 agonist ivuxolimab in advanced cancers. Some clones are missing from TCRdb's copy, which holds only in-frame ones; the method was immunoSEQ multiplex PCR. The sample comprises around 29,000 clones, 81% of which are singletons, and approximately 30% rests with the top ten. The sample was CD4+ or CD8+ T cells sorted from blood, taken in a trial of the OX40 agonist ivuxolimab. These receptor sequences come from an adult with an advanced solid tumor such as melanoma, head and neck, liver or kidney cancer.

CDR3 in DNA: TGTGCCAGCAGTTACTCCCAGGGCCTCTTTGAAAACATTCAGTACTTC. Protein sequence: CASSYSQGLFENIQYF. The rearrangement links TRBV6-5 to TRBJ2-4; TRBD1 might be the D (5 bases). CDR1 is MNHEY and CDR2 is SVGAGI in the germline V gene. The CDR3 spans 16 residues. The V gene lost 0 bases and the J gene lost 5 bases, with 14 bases spanning the gap.

The CDR3 sequence is CSVAGGQTATTEQYF. DNA for the CDR3: TGCAGCGTTGCCGGGGGCCAAACTGCGACTACCGAGCAGTACTTC. The J gene is TRBJ2-7, the V gene TRBV29-1, with D possibly being TRBD1 or TRBD2 (6 bases each). CDR1 and CDR2 (germline): SQVTM, ANQGSEA. The CDR3 covers 15 residues. V lost 4 bases and J 6 bases, leaving 22 bases between the germline ends.

The gene calls are TRBV6-1 and TRBJ1-5; the match to TRBD1 covers 8 bases. The CDR3 sequence is 15 residues long. J gave up 3 bases and V 9 bases, and 10 bases lay outside the gene matches. CDR1 and CDR2 from the germline V gene are MNHNS and SASEGT. DNA of the CDR3: TGTGCCAGGACGGGACAGGAAACTTACAATCAGCCCCAGCATTTT. Translation: CARTGQETYNQPQHF.

J is TRBJ1-2 and V is TRBV30, with D hard to call. Germline CDR1 and CDR2: GTSNPN and SVGIG (reference sequence). This CDR3 is built from 12 residues. V was shortened by 1 base and J by 4 bases, with 7 bases between the two germline ends. CDR3 in DNA: TGTGCCTGGAGTGGAGTTCGCTATGGCTACACCTTC. Translation gives CAWSGVRYGYTF. The entire variable domain, with the rest obtained from reference TRBV30 and TRBJ1-2, is as follows: SQTIHQWPATLVQPVGSPLSLECTVEGTSNPNLYWYRQAAGRGLQLLFYSVGIGQISSEVPQNLSASRPQDRQFILSSKKLLLSDSGFYLCAWSGVRYGYTFGSGTRLTVV.

This chain joins TRBV29-1 and TRBJ2-7, with 10 bases lining up with TRBD1. Germline CDR1 reads SQVTM; CDR2 reads ANQGSEA. Germline trimming cut 3 bases from V and 4 bases from J; bases unmatched to any gene: 9. This CDR3 region has 15 residues. In nucleotides, the CDR3 is TGCAGCGTTGAGGAATATGGGACAGGGGAGTACGAGCAGTACTTC. This encodes CSVEEYGTGEYEQYF.

V gene TRBV11-3 combines with J gene TRBJ1-1, with 11 nucleotides matching TRBD1. This CDR3 contains 14 residues. CDR1 is SGHNT and CDR2 is YENEEA in the germline V gene. V gave up 6 bases and J gave up 6 bases; unmatched junction bases: 6. CDR3 DNA sequence: TGTGCCAGCAGGGACAGGGGGCGCAGGGCTGAAGCTTTCTTT. The encoded protein is CASRDRGRRAEAFF. The whole variable domain, remainder taken from reference TRBV11-3 and TRBJ1-1, is EAGVVQSPRYKIIEKKQPVAFWCNPISGHNTLYWYLQNLGQGPELLIRYENEEAVDDSQLPKDRFSAERLKGVDSTLKIQPAELGDSAVYLCASRDRGRRAEAFFGQGTRLTVV.

By share, this clone counts as medium-sized (0.01 to 0.1%). This rearrangement joins TRBV9 to TRBJ2-3; perhaps TRBD1 as D (6 bases). The V and J ends lost 6 bases and 5 bases respectively, with 13 bases between them. Germline CDR1 is SGDLS and CDR2 is YYNGEE. The CDR3 contains 13 residues. CDR3 loop: CASNQGLGDTQYF. The CDR3 region has the DNA TGTGCCAGCAATCAGGGGTTGGGAGATACGCAGTATTTT.

The CDR3 nucleotides read TGTGCCAGCAGCGCAACAGGGACTGACCTTGGAAATGAGCAGTTCTTC. Encoded protein: CASSATGTDLGNEQFF. The V gene is TRBV9, the J gene TRBJ2-1; D may match TRBD1 or TRBD2 (6 bases each). CDR3 size: 16 residues. Trimming stripped 3 bases from V and 7 bases from J, with 20 bases between. Germline CDR1 SGDLS, CDR2 YYNGEE. Full variable domain (outside the CDR3, taken from reference TRBV9 and TRBJ2-1): DSGVTQTPKHLITATGQRVTLRCSPRSGDLSVYWYQQSLDQGLQFLIQYYNGEERAKGNILERFSAQQFPDLHSELNLSSLELGDSALYFCASSATGTDLGNEQFFGPGTRLTVL.

This sequence joins TRBV4-1 and TRBJ2-3; a possible D gene is TRBD1 (6 bases). Trimming took off 0 bases at V and 3 bases at J, with 13 bases between the two ends. From germline, CDR1 is MGHRA and CDR2 YSYEKL. This CDR3 has 16 amino acids. The chain's CDR3 is CASSQDEGEGTDTQYF. The CDR3 DNA is TGCGCCAGCAGCCAAGATGAGGGGGAAGGAACAGATACGCAGTATTTT.

CDR3 bases: TGTGCCAGCAGTGACTCGTCGGGGACCTCCTACAATGAGCAGTTCTTC. It is translated as CASSDSSGTSYNEQFF. The gene calls are TRBV6-4 and TRBJ2-1, with D tentatively TRBD1 or TRBD2 (5 bases each). CDR1 and CDR2 from the germline V gene are MRHNA and SNTAGT. The CDR3 covers 16 residues. Deletions cut 0 bases from V and 0 bases from J, with 9 bases between.

The chain carries TRBV5-4 and TRBJ1-1, with TRBD1 matching over 7 bases. This CDR3 has 14 residues. The germline CDR1 and CDR2 sequences are SGHNT and YYREEE (reference sequence). J lost 7 bases, V lost 4 bases, and 10 bases had no gene match. CDR3 sequence reads: CASSPMGTEREAFF. The CDR3 DNA is TGTGCCAGCAGCCCCATGGGGACAGAACGTGAAGCTTTCTTT.

The genes are TRBV2 and TRBJ2-5; D is unclear. CDR1 is SNHLY and CDR2 is FYNNEI in the germline V gene. CDR3 length equals 13 residues. V dropped 2 bases and J dropped 5 bases, with 9 bases sitting between them. CDR3 region: CASSELPRETQYF. Here the CDR3 DNA reads TGTGCCAGCAGTGAATTACCGAGGGAGACCCAGTACTTC. The entire variable domain, with the rest obtained from reference TRBV2 and TRBJ2-5, is as follows: EPEVTQTPSHQVTQMGQEVILRCVPISNHLYFYWYRQILGQKVEFLVSFYNNEISEKSEIFDDQFSVERPDGSNFTLKIRSTKLEDSAMYFCASSELPRETQYFGPGTRLLVL.

The chain uses TRBV7-6 and TRBJ1-2, with D perhaps TRBD1 (6 bases). Germline-derived CDR1 and CDR2 are SGHVS and FNYEAQ. The CDR3 is made up of 13 amino acids. V was pared by 5 bases and J by 2 bases, with 9 bases between. The CDR3 here is CASSPDRNYGYTF. CDR3 DNA sequence: TGTGCCAGCAGCCCGGACAGAAACTATGGCTACACCTTC.

This clone ranks as large. The chain uses TRBV18 and TRBJ2-7, with a weak D call TRBD1 (6 bases). This CDR3 has 16 residues. CDR1 and CDR2 (germline): KGHSH, LQKENI. V was shortened by 2 bases and J by 3 bases, with 17 bases between the two germline ends. The chain's CDR3 is CASSPRPDRPFYEQYF. CDR3 in DNA: TGTGCCAGCTCACCAAGACCGGACAGACCATTCTACGAGCAGTACTTC.

The chain employs TRBV2 and TRBJ2-4, with 7 bases matching TRBD1. V shed 10 bases, J shed 7 bases, and the junction held 4 bases outside the gene matches. The CDR3 consists of 11 residues. Germline values: CDR1 SNHLY, CDR2 FYNNEI. This chain's CDR3 is CATLQGNIQYF. The CDR3 region has the DNA TGTGCCACCTTACAGGGGAACATTCAGTACTTC.

This clone was seen once. The chain carries TRBV5-4 and TRBJ2-7; 11 bases line up with TRBD1. The ends lost 4 bases at V and 2 bases at J; junction bases unmatched: 5. Germline values: CDR1 SGHNT, CDR2 YYREEE (reference sequence). The CDR3 has 15 residues. DNA for the CDR3: TGTGCCAGCAGCCGTCCGGGACAGGGGGCCTACGAGCAGTACTTC. It codes for CASSRPGQGAYEQYF.

The J gene is TRBJ1-2, the V gene TRBV7-9; 9 bases agree with TRBD1. Looked up from germline, CDR1 is SEHNR and CDR2 is FQNEAQ (reference sequence). V was pared by 1 base and J by 7 bases, with 7 bases of the junction left unmatched. The CDR3 is 15 amino acids. The CDR3 DNA sequence: TGTGCCAGCAGCTTAGAGGACAGGGGACAGAGTGGCTACACCTTC. It yields the protein CASSLEDRGQSGYTF. The full variable domain, with the rest looked up from reference TRBV7-9 and TRBJ1-2, is DTGVSQNPRHKITKRGQNVTFRCDPISEHNRLYWYRQTLGQGPEFLTYFQNEAQLEKSRLLSDRFSAERPKGSFSTLEIQRTEQGDSAMYLCASSLEDRGQSGYTFGSGTRLTVV.

This rearrangement joins TRBV10-3 to TRBJ1-2; 7 bases agree with TRBD1. V lost 7 bases, J lost 6 bases, and 20 bases stayed unmatched. Germline CDR1 is ENHRY and CDR2 is SYGVKD. The CDR3 consists of 17 residues. CDR3 in amino acids: CAIKTPRTTGREDGYTF. In DNA form, the CDR3 reads TGTGCCATCAAAACACCAAGGACGACAGGGCGGGAGGATGGCTACACCTTC.

This rearrangement joins TRBV6-5 to TRBJ1-4; 9 bases are a match to TRBD1. Losses at the gene ends were 2 bases for V and 12 bases for J; bases not matched to a gene: 10. Germline V gives CDR1 MNHEY, CDR2 SVGAGI. The CDR3 is 15 amino acids. The DNA for the CDR3 is TGTGCCAGCAGTTACCGGACAGGGGCTAATGAGGAACTGTTTTTT. Residues: CASSYRTGANEELFF.

V and J are TRBV28 and TRBJ2-7; 8 positions agree with TRBD1. The CDR3 is 15 residues long. Germline V lookup: CDR1 MDHEN, CDR2 SYDVKM. The V gene end was trimmed by 4 bases and the J gene end by 2 bases; junction bases not matched to a gene: 7. This CDR3 is CASSSLRTGTYEQYF. CDR3 bases: TGTGCCAGCAGTTCCCTCCGGACAGGGACCTACGAGCAGTACTTC.

The gene calls are TRBV11-2 and TRBJ2-1; D uncertain. Germline CDR1 is SGHAT and CDR2 is FQNNGV. This CDR3 comprises 18 residues. The V and J ends lost 1 base and 7 bases respectively, with 23 bases between them. This CDR3 is CASSLVYRATLNWNEQFF. DNA for the CDR3: TGTGCCAGCAGCTTAGTTTATCGGGCGACCCTGAACTGGAATGAGCAGTTCTTC.

The chain's CDR3 is CASSPGWQAYEQYF. In DNA, the CDR3 is TGTGCCAGCAGCCCCGGGTGGCAGGCCTACGAGCAGTACTTC. The chain has TRBV9 and TRBJ2-7, with D uncertain. This CDR3 comprises 14 residues. Trimming took off 4 bases at V and 2 bases at J, with 13 bases between the two ends. Germline CDR1 reads SGDLS; CDR2 reads YYNGEE.

The chain recombines TRBV2 with TRBJ2-4, with 9 bases fitting TRBD1. Germline V CDR1 and CDR2: SNHLY, FYNNEI. The ends lost 4 bases at V and 0 bases at J; junction bases unmatched: 4. The CDR3 consists of 16 residues. CDR3 in amino acids: CASSGGQGLAKNIQYF. The CDR3 nucleotides read TGTGCCAGCAGTGGGGGACAGGGCCTAGCCAAAAACATTCAGTACTTC.

J is TRBJ2-1 and V is TRBV11-2; 8 bases fit TRBD1. The CDR3 runs 18 residues. The trim removed 1 base at V and 10 bases at J, leaving 18 bases unmatched. Per the germline V gene, CDR1 is SGHAT and CDR2 is FQNNGV. CDR3 bases: TGTGCCAGCAGCTTAGCTAGAATTCTCGGACAGGGAGGAAGCGAGCAGTTCTTC. It yields the protein CASSLARILGQGGSEQFF.

The chain joins TRBV5-1 to TRBJ1-2, with D perhaps TRBD1 (6 bases). The V and J ends lost 0 bases and 4 bases respectively, with 22 bases between them. The CDR3 is 18 amino acids. Germline-derived CDR1 and CDR2 are SGHRS and YFSETQ. CDR3 nucleotides: TGCGCCAGCAGCTTGGAAGGAAGAAGGGGGGGCGATAGCTATGGCTACACCTTC. Protein product: CASSLEGRRGGDSYGYTF.

This chain uses TRBV5-1 with TRBJ2-1; no clear D gene. The CDR3 runs 15 residues. CDR1 is SGHRS, CDR2 YFSETQ, per germline. Trimming shortened V by 2 bases and J by 5 bases, and 14 bases separated the two germline ends. CDR3 residues: CASSFISSVDNEQFF. The CDR3 DNA reads as TGCGCCAGCAGCTTTATTTCAAGTGTGGACAATGAGCAGTTCTTC.

This clone has just a few counts. The chain employs TRBV7-2 and TRBJ1-2; D unclear. This CDR3 is built from 16 residues. Germline assignment: CDR1 SGHTA and CDR2 FQGNSA. With 0 bases removed from V and 6 bases from J, the gap between germline ends came to 17 bases. The CDR3 coding sequence is TGTGCCAGCAGCTTAGCGCGGATGGGAGGAGTTGATGGCTACACCTTC. This codes for CASSLARMGGVDGYTF. Together with reference TRBV7-2 and TRBJ1-2, the CDR3 gives the full variable domain: GAGVSQSPSNKVTEKGKDVELRCDPISGHTALYWYRQSLGQGLEFLIYFQGNSAPDKSGLPSDRFSAERTGGSVSTLTIQRTQQEDSAVYLCASSLARMGGVDGYTFGSGTRLTVV.

The chain uses TRBV19 and TRBJ2-7, with 8 bases fitting TRBD2. The CDR3 has 15 amino acids. The V and J ends lost 7 bases and 3 bases, in that order; junction bases with no gene match: 11. Germline lookup yields CDR1 LNHDA and CDR2 SQIVND (reference sequence). In nucleotides, the CDR3 is TGTGCCAGTACCCCATCGCGGGGGGCCCTCTACGAGCAGTACTTC. Encoded protein: CASTPSRGALYEQYF.